One and the same sample provided the 30 T cell receptor beta chains below, sequenced in a study of blood T cell repertoires in COVID-19. The protocol was immunoSEQ multiplex PCR, while the TCRdb copy is restricted to in-frame clones and leaves out a portion. The data hold hundreds of thousands of clones, with 90% observed a single time. Sample: PBMCs or T cells enriched from blood (not recorded which). Source of these receptors: a man between 60 and 75 years old who had recovered from COVID-19.

The V call is TRBV18, the J call TRBJ1-3; unclear D gene. This CDR3 region has 14 residues. With 3 bases removed from V and 0 bases from J, the gap between germline ends came to 6 bases. From germline, CDR1 is KGHSH and CDR2 LQKENI. The CDR3 coding sequence is TGTGCCAGCTCACCCGGGAACTCTGGAAACACCATATATTTT. Translated, it gives CASSPGNSGNTIYF.

The chain uses TRBV6-5 and TRBJ2-7; 11 nucleotides line up with TRBD1. The V gene end was trimmed by 2 bases and the J gene end by 7 bases; junction bases not matched to a gene: 4. This CDR3 is built from 14 residues. CDR1 is MNHEY, CDR2 SVGAGI, per germline. CDR3 protein: CASSYRDRGSEQYF. Here the CDR3 DNA reads TGTGCCAGCAGTTACCGGGACAGGGGGAGTGAGCAGTACTTC.

The rearrangement uses TRBV6-5 and TRBJ2-1; 11 bases align to TRBD2. The CDR3 length is 16 residues. The trim removed 2 bases at V and 7 bases at J, leaving 7 bases unmatched. The V gene's germline CDR1 is MNHEY and CDR2 SVGAGI. The CDR3 region is CASSYDGTSGQNEQFF. Here the CDR3 DNA reads TGTGCCAGCAGTTACGACGGGACTAGCGGCCAGAATGAGCAGTTCTTC.

This clone was seen a single time. V is TRBV7-9 and J is TRBJ1-2, with a weak D call TRBD1 (6 bases). CDR3 length: 14 residues. Germline-derived CDR1 and CDR2 are SEHNR and FQNEAQ (reference sequence). The ends were cut back, 1 base at V and 6 bases at J, with 12 bases in the middle. The CDR3 DNA reads as TGTGCCAGCAGCTTAGTCACAGGGAAAGATGGCTACACCTTC. Amino acids: CASSLVTGKDGYTF.

This clone was found once. This sequence joins TRBV29-1 and TRBJ1-1; D is undetermined. There are 14 residues in the CDR3. Trimming removed 6 bases at V and 1 base at J, with 15 bases between. Germline V gives CDR1 SQVTM, CDR2 ANQGSEA. This CDR3 reads CSVVNSHQNTEAFF. The CDR3 coding sequence is TGCAGCGTAGTTAACAGCCACCAGAACACTGAAGCTTTCTTT.

This clone was seen only once. The gene calls are TRBV7-8 and TRBJ1-3; tentatively, D is TRBD1 (5 bases). Trimming left V 1 base short and J 0 bases short, with 7 bases between. The CDR3 length is 15 residues. Germline CDR1 reads SGHVS; CDR2 reads FQNEAQ. Here the CDR3 reads CASSLGGLSGNTIYF. In DNA form, the CDR3 reads TGTGCCAGCAGCTTAGGGGGACTCTCTGGAAACACCATATATTTT. The variable domain in full, completed from reference TRBV7-8 and TRBJ1-3, reads GAGVSQSPRYKVAKRGQDVALRCDPISGHVSLFWYQQALGQGPEFLTYFQNEAQLDKSGLPSDRFFAERPEGSVSTLKIQRTQQEDSAVYLCASSLGGLSGNTIYFGEGSWLTVV.

The V and J genes are TRBV7-2 and TRBJ2-3, with a tentative D call TRBD2 (6 bases). Deletions cut 7 bases from V and 2 bases from J, with 22 bases between. The CDR3 covers 17 residues. Germline CDR1 reads SGHTA; CDR2 reads FQGNSA. The CDR3 loop reads CASKSVRDSSITDTQYF. The CDR3 coding sequence is TGTGCCAGCAAAAGTGTACGGGACTCTTCAATCACAGATACGCAGTATTTT.

The chain is built from TRBV10-1 and TRBJ2-7, with D possibly being TRBD1 (6 bases). Germline lookup yields CDR1 WNHNN and CDR2 SYGVQD (reference sequence). Trimming cost V 8 bases and J 2 bases, with 13 bases left between them. The CDR3 is 13 residues long. This CDR3 reads CASSGESPYEQYF. In nucleotides, the CDR3 is TGCGCCAGCTCAGGGGAGTCACCCTACGAGCAGTACTTC.

The chain is built from TRBV19 and TRBJ2-7, with TRBD2 as a possible D gene (5 bases). The CDR3 spans 16 residues. Germline lookup yields CDR1 LNHDA and CDR2 SQIVND (reference sequence). V was cut by 4 bases and J by 0 bases, with 16 bases left in between. The CDR3 protein is CASSRSGGPSSYEQYF. CDR3 DNA sequence: TGTGCCAGTAGTAGGAGCGGCGGCCCCAGCTCCTACGAGCAGTACTTC.

The chain employs TRBV7-2 and TRBJ1-5, with D possibly matching TRBD1 (6 bases). The CDR3 is made up of 13 amino acids. V was pared by 5 bases and J by 7 bases, with 12 bases between. Per the germline V gene, CDR1 is SGHTA and CDR2 is FQGNSA. The CDR3 sequence: CASSPGHRQPQHF. In DNA form, the CDR3 reads TGTGCCAGCAGCCCGGGACATCGCCAGCCCCAGCATTTT.

The rearrangement links TRBV3-1 (or the pseudogene TRBV3-2) to TRBJ2-2, with D perhaps matching TRBD1 (6 bases). V shed 3 bases and J shed 1 base, with 12 bases lying between them. The CDR3 contains 16 residues. Germline assignment: CDR1 LGHDT and CDR2 YNNKEL (reference sequence). Here the CDR3 reads CASSHGAGVNTGELFF. The CDR3 DNA reads as TGTGCCAGCAGCCATGGGGCAGGGGTGAACACCGGGGAGCTGTTTTTT.

This rearrangement joins TRBV5-8 to TRBJ1-4; maybe TRBD1 (6 bases). V lost 2 bases to trimming and J lost 7 bases, with 12 bases between them. The CDR3 contains 14 residues. CDR1 is SGHTS and CDR2 is YDEGEE in the germline V gene. The CDR3 is CASSLQGVREKLFF. The CDR3 DNA reads as TGTGCCAGCAGCTTACAGGGCGTTCGTGAAAAACTGTTTTTT.

V usage is TRBV6-5 and J usage is TRBJ2-5; TRBD2 matches 8 bases. Germline CDR1 MNHEY, CDR2 SVGAGI. With 3 bases clipped from V and 1 base from J, the junction kept 7 bases outside the gene matches. The CDR3 runs 16 residues. This CDR3 reads CASSYRGAGAQETQYF. The CDR3 DNA sequence: TGTGCCAGCAGTTATCGGGGAGCGGGGGCCCAAGAGACCCAGTACTTC.

V gene TRBV4-3 combines with J gene TRBJ1-2; TRBD1 aligns across 7 bases. The length of the CDR3 is 13 residues. The trim removed 0 bases at V and 7 bases at J, leaving 2 bases unmatched. CDR1 and CDR2 (germline): LGHNA, YSLEER. For the CDR3, the DNA is TGCGCCAGCAGCCAAGATACAGGGGCTGGCTACACCTTC. Amino acids: CASSQDTGAGYTF.

CDR3 sequence: CASSRFGDRGLAQPQHF. The CDR3 bases are TGTGCCAGCAGTCGATTCGGGGACAGGGGTCTTGCTCAGCCCCAGCATTTT. The chain recombines TRBV2 with TRBJ1-5; 10 bases map to TRBD1. CDR1 and CDR2 from the germline V gene are SNHLY and FYNNEI. V lost 5 bases, J lost 6 bases, and 13 bases stayed unmatched. The CDR3 is 17 amino acids.

This chain's CDR3 is CASSIGLGVPGELFF. The CDR3 DNA reads TGTGCCAGTAGTATCGGTTTAGGAGTCCCCGGGGAGCTGTTTTTT. The chain has TRBV19 and TRBJ2-2; D not certain. Per germline, CDR1 LNHDA and CDR2 SQIVND (reference sequence). Trimming took 3 bases from V and 6 from J, leaving 14 bases between them. The CDR3 spans 15 residues. Looking up the rest from reference TRBV19 and TRBJ2-2 gives the full variable domain: DGGITQSPKYLFRKEGQNVTLSCEQNLNHDAMYWYRQDPGQGLRLIYYSQIVNDFQKGDIAEGYSVSREKKESFPLTVTSAQKNPTAFYLCASSIGLGVPGELFFGEGSRLTVL.

The chain is built from TRBV7-9 and TRBJ2-7; 7 positions agree with TRBD2. Trimming at V came to 5 bases and at J to 5 bases, leaving 6 bases not matched to a gene. Germline CDR1 and CDR2: SEHNR and FQNEAQ (reference sequence). The CDR3 has 13 amino acids. CDR3 region: CASSRGSSDEQYF. The CDR3 DNA reads TGTGCCAGCAGCCGCGGGAGTTCCGACGAGCAGTACTTC.

The genes are TRBV12-3 or TRBV12-4 and TRBJ2-2, with D uncertain. Between the trimmed V and J ends, which lost 3 bases and 6 bases, there was a span of 5 bases. The CDR3 extends over 12 amino acids. CDR3 sequence reads: CASSFGSGELFF. The CDR3, as DNA: TGTGCCAGCAGTTTCGGGTCCGGGGAGCTGTTTTTT.

The rearrangement uses TRBV18 and TRBJ2-1; the match to TRBD1 covers 7 bases. Germline trimming cut 4 bases from V and 7 bases from J; bases unmatched to any gene: 7. Germline loops: CDR1 KGHSH, CDR2 LQKENI. This CDR3 region has 14 residues. CDR3 DNA sequence: TGTGCCAGCTCACGGGGGACAGAGCGAAATGAGCAGTTCTTC. Encoded protein: CASSRGTERNEQFF.

This chain joins TRBV3-1 (or the pseudogene TRBV3-2) and TRBJ1-1; 8 bases line up with TRBD1. This CDR3 has 14 residues. Germline V CDR1 and CDR2: LGHDT, YNNKEL (reference sequence). Trimming removed 1 base from V and 4 bases from J; junction bases left unmatched: 2. The CDR3 DNA reads TGTGCCAGCAGCCAAGTCCAGGGGGCCACTGAAGCTTTCTTT. Residues: CASSQVQGATEAFF.

Remarks on this clone: An end of the junction does not agree with germline; a read error may underlie this. This chain links TRBV6-1 with TRBJ1-2; TRBD1 aligns across 10 bases. CDR1 MNHNS and CDR2 SASEGT come from the germline V gene. The CDR3 spans 15 residues. The CDR3 nucleotides are TGTGCCAGCTGTGACACCGGGACAGGGGACTATGGCTACACCTTC. Its protein product is CASCDTGTGDYGYTF.

This clone was seen a handful of times. The V gene is TRBV3-1 (or the pseudogene TRBV3-2), the J gene TRBJ2-7, with 11 bases fitting TRBD2. Trimming at V came to 1 base and at J to 2 bases, leaving 16 bases not matched to a gene. Germline CDR1 reads LGHDT; CDR2 reads YNNKEL (reference sequence). This CDR3 region has 20 residues. CDR3 in amino acids: CASSQVSPGTSGKRPYEQYF. In nucleotides, the CDR3 is TGTGCCAGCAGCCAAGTGTCGCCCGGGACTAGCGGAAAACGCCCCTACGAGCAGTACTTC.

This chain joins TRBV7-2 and TRBJ2-7, with 9 bases matching TRBD2. V trimming: 3 bases; J trimming: 4 bases; junction bases outside the gene matches: 7. CDR3 length: 15 residues. The germline gives CDR1 SGHTA, CDR2 FQGNSA. CDR3 bases: TGTGCCAGCAGCTTTAGCTCTAGCGGGGCGTACGAGCAGTACTTC. Amino acids: CASSFSSSGAYEQYF.

V and J are TRBV29-1 and TRBJ2-5, with 15 bases that match TRBD2. The CDR3 has 18 residues. Losses at the gene ends were 7 bases for V and 0 bases for J; bases not matched to a gene: 12. In germline, CDR1 is SQVTM, CDR2 ANQGSEA. CDR3 sequence (DNA): TGCAGCGGTGTGGGACTAGCGGGAGGTTACCCGTACCAAGAGACCCAGTACTTC. Translating gives CSGVGLAGGYPYQETQYF.

The chain uses TRBV7-2 and TRBJ2-5, with 14 bases identical to TRBD2. The V gene's germline CDR1 is SGHTA and CDR2 FQGNSA. CDR3 size: 18 residues. V lost 5 bases to trimming and J lost 2 bases; unmatched junction nucleotides: 10. CDR3 bases: TGTGCCAGCAGCCCCCGCCCCTGGACTAGCGGGGGGCAAGAGACCCAGTACTTC. Encoded protein: CASSPRPWTSGGQETQYF.

The chain joins TRBV7-2 to TRBJ1-2, with 10 bases matching TRBD1. Germline V gene lookup returns CDR1 SGHTA and CDR2 FQGNSA. Trimming took 4 bases from V and 7 from J; bases not matched to a gene: 12. The CDR3 sequence is 16 residues long. The CDR3 DNA sequence: TGTGCCAGCAGCTCCCAAACTAGACAGGGGGCCCTTGGCTACACCTTC. The encoded protein is CASSSQTRQGALGYTF.

The V gene is TRBV6-5, the J gene TRBJ2-7; tentatively, D is TRBD2 (6 bases). CDR1 is MNHEY, CDR2 SVGAGI, per germline. The CDR3 runs to 16 residues. The ends were cut back, 4 bases at V and 2 bases at J, with 18 bases in the middle. The CDR3 region is CASSSNLGGRTYEQYF. The CDR3 bases are TGTGCCAGCAGTTCCAATCTCGGGGGAAGAACCTACGAGCAGTACTTC.

The chain employs TRBV27 and TRBJ2-7; D is possibly TRBD2 (5 bases). This CDR3 has 15 amino acids. V was trimmed by 5 bases and J by 7 bases, leaving 21 bases between them. Germline V gives CDR1 MNHEY, CDR2 SMNVEV (reference sequence). The CDR3 spells CASSLRLSHYVEQYF. The DNA for the CDR3 is TGTGCCAGCAGTCTGAGACTAAGCCACTACGTTGAGCAGTACTTC.

The genes are TRBV5-1 and TRBJ1-3; D remains unclear. The CDR3 extends over 15 amino acids. Between the trimmed V and J ends, which lost 0 bases and 1 base, there was a span of 8 bases. Germline lookup yields CDR1 SGHRS and CDR2 YFSETQ. This CDR3 is CASSLGSRSGNTIYF. The CDR3 coding sequence is TGCGCCAGCAGCTTGGGCTCGAGGTCTGGAAACACCATATATTTT. Full variable domain (rest looked up from reference TRBV5-1 and TRBJ1-3): KAGVTQTPRYLIKTRGQQVTLSCSPISGHRSVSWYQQTPGQGLQFLFEYFSETQRNKGNFPGRFSGRQFSNSRSEMNVSTLELGDSALYLCASSLGSRSGNTIYFGEGSWLTVV.

The J gene is TRBJ1-5, the V gene TRBV7-2; 9 bases match TRBD1. Per germline, CDR1 SGHTA and CDR2 FQGNSA. J gave up 2 bases and V 5 bases, and 13 bases lay outside the gene matches. The CDR3 has 18 amino acids. The CDR3 DNA follows: TGTGCCAGCAGCATGGACAGGGGAATTGGTTTTGGCAATCAGCCCCAGCATTTT. This sequence encodes CASSMDRGIGFGNQPQHF.